This is a list of T cell receptor beta chains from one sample in a study of blood T cell repertoires in COVID-19. The repertoire was sequenced with immunoSEQ multiplex PCR; TCRdb's copy has only in-frame clones and lacks some. The sample records a few hundred thousand clones, roughly 85% being singletons. The specimen sequenced was peripheral blood. Source of these receptors: a man aged 45-65 years with active or convalescent COVID-19. CDR3s include the opening cysteine and the closing phenylalanine or tryptophan. A D gene is named only where the DNA matches it firmly. The listing skips clone size in some rows; elsewhere it reads once, few, many or a size class.

clone size	J gene	V gene	D gene	CDR3 DNA	CDR3 protein
-	TRBJ2-3	TRBV25-1	-	TGTGCCAGCAGCCACACCAGGGCCACAGATACGCAGTATTTT	CASSHTRATDTQYF
once	TRBJ2-3	TRBV2	-	TGTGCCAGCACTTTTCCTGCCGGGTCGCATACGCAGTATTTT	CASTFPAGSHTQYF
-	TRBJ2-7	TRBV5-1	TRBD1	TGCGCCAGCAGCCCCCCGGGACAGGCCTACGAGCAGTACTTC	CASSPPGQAYEQYF
few	TRBJ1-1	TRBV29-1	TRBD1	TGCAGCGCCCAACAGGGGACCCGAGGACCGAACACTGAAGCTTTCTTT	CSAQQGTRGPNTEAFF
-	TRBJ2-5	TRBV19	TRBD1	TGTGCCAGTGCCCCCGGGACAGGGGCATGGGAGACCCAGTACTTC	CASAPGTGAWETQYF
-	TRBJ1-2	TRBV5-1	-	TGCGCCAGCAGCTTGGGGGGCTCACAGGGTCTCCCTGAGGGCTACACCTTC	CASSLGGSQGLPEGYTF
-	TRBJ2-3	TRBV29-1	-	TGCAGCGTTGAACCACCGGGCACAGATACGCAGTATTTT	CSVEPPGTDTQYF
-	TRBJ2-6	TRBV7-9	TRBD1	TGTGCCTCAGGGGGATCGGGGGCCAACGTCCTGACTTTC	CASGGSGANVLTF
-	TRBJ2-5	TRBV18	TRBD1	TGTGCCAGCTCACTTCGACAGGGGCCAGAGACCCAGTACTTC	CASSLRQGPETQYF
-	TRBJ1-6	TRBV10-3	-	TGTGCCATCCGGGACAATAAGTCACCCCTCCACTTT	CAIRDNKSPLHF
few	TRBJ1-5	TRBV3-1/TRBV3-2	-	TGTGCCAGCAGCCAAGGCGGGGGCTCATGGTCCAATCAGCCCCAGCATTTT	CASSQGGGSWSNQPQHF
-	TRBJ1-4	TRBV5-1	-	TGCGCCAGCAGCCCCGGGGGAACAACTAATGAAAAACTGTTTTTT	CASSPGGTTNEKLFF
-	TRBJ2-5	TRBV5-4	TRBD2	TGTGCCAGCAGCTTGTTAGCGGGAGGGCAAGAGACCCAGTACTTC	CASSLLAGGQETQYF
-	TRBJ2-7	TRBV28	TRBD1	TGTGCCAGCAGCATCGGGACAGGGGACTCCTACGAGCAGTACTTC	CASSIGTGDSYEQYF
-	TRBJ1-1	TRBV14	-	TGTGCCAGCAGCCAAGGAATCCGAGTTGAAGCTTTCTTT	CASSQGIRVEAFF
-	TRBJ2-7	TRBV2	-	TGTGCCAGCGAGGGGGACGGCGAGCAGTACTTC	CASEGDGEQYF
-	TRBJ2-7	TRBV4-2	TRBD2	TGTGCCAGCAGCCAACCGGGACTAGCTCTCCCCGAGCAGTACTTC	CASSQPGLALPEQYF
once	TRBJ1-6	TRBV9	-	TGTGCCAGCAGCGTAGATTCTGGGCACGATTCACCCCTCCACTTT	CASSVDSGHDSPLHF
-	TRBJ1-1	TRBV12-5	-	TGTGCTAGTGGTTTGACACAGGGCGGTGAAGCTTTCTTT	CASGLTQGGEAFF
-	TRBJ1-5	TRBV28	TRBD1	TGTGCCAGCAGTTGGGGAACAGGGGGCAATCAGCCCCAGCATTTT	CASSWGTGGNQPQHF
-	TRBJ1-2	TRBV11-2	TRBD1	TGTGCCAGCAGCTTAAGAAGGGACAGTTACTATGGCTACACCTTC	CASSLRRDSYYGYTF
once	TRBJ2-1	TRBV28	-	TGTGCCAGCAGACTAGGGGGTCAGGGTCGATGGAATGAGCAGTTCTTC	CASRLGGQGRWNEQFF
-	TRBJ2-7	TRBV5-5	TRBD2	TGTGCCAGCAGCTTAGCGGGAGGCACCTACGAGCAGTACTTC	CASSLAGGTYEQYF
-	TRBJ2-6	TRBV28	TRBD2	TGTGCCAGCACCCCCCGGGGGGGAAACCTCCCTGGGGCCAACGTCCTGACTTTC	CASTPRGGNLPGANVLTF
-	TRBJ1-1	TRBV20-1	-	TGCAGTGCCCTCACCGCGAGTGAAGCTTTCTTT	CSALTASEAFF
-	TRBJ1-2	TRBV27	-	TGTGCCAGCAGTTTATCGGGAGGGATCTATGGCTACACCTTC	CASSLSGGIYGYTF
-	TRBJ2-3	TRBV19	-	TGTGCCAGTAGGGGGACTGCCGCACGTTGGGGCACAGATACGCAGTATTTT	CASRGTAARWGTDTQYF
-	TRBJ1-2	TRBV29-1	-	TGCAGCGTCGCCCCCCGCGGGGGCGAGGGCTACACCTTC	CSVAPRGGEGYTF
-	TRBJ2-7	TRBV5-1	TRBD2	TGCGCCAGCAGCCCCGGGTGGACTAGCGGGAGCTCCTACGAGCAGTACTTC	CASSPGWTSGSSYEQYF
-	TRBJ1-1	TRBV12-3/TRBV12-4	-	TGTGCCAGCTCCCCGCGGGTGGTCACCGAAGCTTTCTTT	CASSPRVVTEAFF
-	TRBJ1-1	TRBV27	-	TGTGCCAGCAGCCTAGAGGGCCCTAGGTGGGGGGGAGAGGCGAACACTGAAGCTTTCTTT	CASSLEGPRWGGEANTEAFF
-	TRBJ1-1	TRBV7-8	-	TGTGCCAGCAGCTTAGGGAGGAACACTGAAGCTTTCTTT	CASSLGRNTEAFF
-	TRBJ1-5	TRBV16	-	TGTGCCAGCAGCCAATCTTTTGGGGGGAGCAATCAGCCCCAGCATTTT	CASSQSFGGSNQPQHF
-	TRBJ2-2	TRBV9	TRBD2	TGTGCCAGCAGCGCGGGACTAGCGGGCAGTGGAGGGGAGCTGTTTTTT	CASSAGLAGSGGELFF
-	TRBJ2-2	TRBV12-5	-	TGTGCTAGTGGTTTGGTCCCCATCGGGAAACTTACCGGGGAGCTGTTTTTT	CASGLVPIGKLTGELFF
-	TRBJ2-1	TRBV7-2	TRBD1	TGTGCCAGCAGCTTATGGGGAGGAGGGACAGGGAAGAATGAGCAGTTCTTC	CASSLWGGGTGKNEQFF
-	TRBJ1-2	TRBV6-6	-	TGTGCCAGCAGAAGCCCAGGGACTGACTATGGCTACACCTTC	CASRSPGTDYGYTF
-	TRBJ2-7	TRBV25-1	TRBD2	TGTGCCAGCAGCCAGACTAGCCCGGGCGAGCAGTACTTC	CASSQTSPGEQYF
-	TRBJ2-7	TRBV10-3	-	TGTGCCACCGGACTTAGGAAGTCCTACGAGCAGTACTTC	CATGLRKSYEQYF
-	TRBJ1-2	TRBV25-1	-	TGTGCCAGCAGTGACGGGAGGTCGGGGGACTATGGCTACACCTTC	CASSDGRSGDYGYTF
-	TRBJ2-3	TRBV5-1	-	TGCGCCAGCAGCTTGGACAGGGTCGGAGATACGCAGTATTTT	CASSLDRVGDTQYF